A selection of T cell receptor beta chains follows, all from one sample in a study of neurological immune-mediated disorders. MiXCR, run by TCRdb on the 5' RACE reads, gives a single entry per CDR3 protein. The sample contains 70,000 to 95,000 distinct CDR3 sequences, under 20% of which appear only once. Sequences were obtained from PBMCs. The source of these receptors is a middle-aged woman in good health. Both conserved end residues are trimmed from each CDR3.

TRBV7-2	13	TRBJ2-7	ASSSGRPGIYEQY
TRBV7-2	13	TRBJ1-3	ASSTTGSAGNTIY
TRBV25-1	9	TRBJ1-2	ASSLGGGYT
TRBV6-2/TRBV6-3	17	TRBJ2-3	ASSYPPRTGRFVADTQY
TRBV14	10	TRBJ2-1	ASSQNYNEQF
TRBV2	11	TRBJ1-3	ASSEQAVNTIY
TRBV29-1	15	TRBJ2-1	SVHPPLAGVNYNEQF
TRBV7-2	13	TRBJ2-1	ASSVAGTADNEQF
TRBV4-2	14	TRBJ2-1	ASSQEKGLAGYDPF
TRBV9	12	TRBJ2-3	ASSRGPTSDTQY
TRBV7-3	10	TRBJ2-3	ASSTPGDTQY
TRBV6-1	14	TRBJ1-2	ASSEFAGEGGYGYT
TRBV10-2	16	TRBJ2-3	ASSEPGVAGAHTDTQY
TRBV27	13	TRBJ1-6	ANSLSLARNSHLH
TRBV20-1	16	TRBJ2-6	SARDSGQGSSGANVLT
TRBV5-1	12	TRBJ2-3	ASSVSGVPDTQY
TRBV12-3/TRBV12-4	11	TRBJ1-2	ASSLTGGDGYT
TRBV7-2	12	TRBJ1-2	ASSLGQGNYGYT
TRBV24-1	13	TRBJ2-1	ATSAHNSGYNEQF
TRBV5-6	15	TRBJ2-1	ASSLARGKTRINEQF
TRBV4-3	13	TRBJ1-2	ASSQEGQGNYGYT
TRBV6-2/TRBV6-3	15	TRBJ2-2	ASRFDLTAPNTGELF
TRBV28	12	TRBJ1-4	ASSLEVMNEKLF
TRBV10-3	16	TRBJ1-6	AISESIVGGAGLLPLH
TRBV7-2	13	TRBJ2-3	ASSPGGDLADTQY
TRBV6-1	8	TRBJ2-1	ASERGAQF
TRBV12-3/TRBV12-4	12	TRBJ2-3	ASSPLPSTDTQY
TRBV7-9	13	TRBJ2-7	ASSSSTGLEYEQY
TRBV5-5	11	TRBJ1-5	ASSWDRDQPQH
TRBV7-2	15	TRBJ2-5	ASSLGVTPSDLETQY
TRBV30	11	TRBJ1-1	AWRVNRDTEAF
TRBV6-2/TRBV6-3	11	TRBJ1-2	ASSPSSAYGYT
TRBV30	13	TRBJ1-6	AWSNRGPYNSPLH
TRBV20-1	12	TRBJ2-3	SARVLRRTDTQY
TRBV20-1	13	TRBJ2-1	SAQTSGGARNEQF
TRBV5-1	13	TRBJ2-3	ASSLGRGSADTQY
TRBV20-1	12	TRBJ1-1	SASTGHRNTEAF
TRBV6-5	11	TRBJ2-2	ASSSRGGGELF
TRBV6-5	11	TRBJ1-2	ASSSSTGGGYT
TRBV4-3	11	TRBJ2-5	ASSQDRSETQY
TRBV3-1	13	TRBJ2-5	ASSVSSGGAETQY
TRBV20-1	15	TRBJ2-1	SARGGRRGAAYNEQF
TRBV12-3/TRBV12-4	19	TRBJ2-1	ASSSNIAGGPTIKFYNEQF
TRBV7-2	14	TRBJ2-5	ASSLGLAGGGGTQY
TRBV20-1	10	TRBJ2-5	SAGKYQETQY
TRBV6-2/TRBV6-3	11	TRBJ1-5	ASSYRWDQPQH
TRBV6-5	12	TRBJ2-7	ASRMGQGSYEQY
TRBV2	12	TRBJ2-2	ASRGGPGTGELF
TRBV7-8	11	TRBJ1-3	ASSLALQGRIY
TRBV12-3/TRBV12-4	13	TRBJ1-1	ASTYPPGGNTEAF
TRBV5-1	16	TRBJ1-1	ASSSLPGGQGVNTEAF
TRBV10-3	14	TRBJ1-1	AISPIVAAGNTEAF
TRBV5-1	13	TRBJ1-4	ASSLEGGLGEKLF
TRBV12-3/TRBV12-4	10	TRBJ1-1	ASSLTGLSAF
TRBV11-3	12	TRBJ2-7	ASSPGGTPNEQY